The T cell receptor (beta chain) under discussion was sequenced for a study of cytomegalovirus exposure and HLA in healthy donors. The germline V gene encodes CDR1 SEHNR and CDR2 FQNEAQ (reference sequence). The trim removed 4 bases at V and 8 bases at J, leaving 13 bases unmatched. This CDR3 comprises 15 residues. The PCR used 60 Vbeta and 13 Jbeta primers. TCRdb's copy holds only in-frame clones and misses some; the assay was immunoSEQ multiplex PCR. The data contain roughly 190,000 clones, about four fifths of them singletons. This clone occurred a few times. Its antigen is as yet unknown. Findings and caveats of the study: For TCR beta chains, V- and J-gene trimming was later linked to a missense DCLRE1C variant.

Specimen: PBMCs. The source is a man aged 40-49 years in good health and CMV-seropositive. The rearrangement uses TRBV7-9 and TRBJ1-2; the match to TRBD1 covers 7 bases. CDR3 sequence: CASSSPLGQLWGYTF. In nucleotides, the CDR3 is TGTGCCAGCAGCTCTCCTTTGGGACAGCTGTGGGGCTACACCTTC.